This T cell receptor (beta chain) was recovered during a study of blood T cell repertoires in COVID-19. In the study overall: Sites in the United States, Italy and Spain provided acute and convalescent COVID-19 samples. From T cells, B-cell-depleted T cells, or PBMCs came the material, which was cDNA or gDNA.

The CDR3 totals 14 residues. Trimming took 0 bases from V and 4 from J; bases not matched to a gene: 0. The germline CDR1 and CDR2 sequences are SGHAT and FQDESV (reference sequence). This clone was recorded once. Under the authors' procedure: Estimation of nucleated cell counts was performed using reference gene primer amplification. Profiling relied on immunoSEQ multiplex PCR, and the TCRdb table lists in-frame clones only, not all of them. D and trimming were read from the DNA, whereas the V and J calls and clone size are those reported in that table. The sample records over 200,000 clones, approximately 85% being singletons.

The sequencing input was peripheral blood. This receptor was obtained from a human donor in a cohort sampled during active COVID-19. This rearrangement joins TRBV11-1 to TRBJ1-2, with 9 bases that match TRBD1. DNA for the CDR3: TGTGCCAGCAGCTTAGCGACAGGGGGCTATGGCTACACCTTC. Encoded protein: CASSLATGGYGYTF.